These T cell receptor beta chains were read from a single sample in a study of OX40 agonist ivuxolimab in advanced cancers. Sequenced by immunoSEQ multiplex PCR; TCRdb stores in-frame clones only, minus some. The table shows roughly 70,000 clones, with about four fifths occurring only once. This material consisted of CD4+ or CD8+ T cells sorted from blood, taken in a trial of the OX40 agonist ivuxolimab. The receptor set was obtained from an adult with an advanced solid tumor such as melanoma, head and neck, liver or kidney cancer. CDR3s include the opening cysteine and the closing phenylalanine or tryptophan. Each record gives: D gene, CDR3 length, V gene, J gene, clone size, CDR3 DNA, CDR3 protein. A D gene is named only where the DNA matches it firmly. Only some rows state a clone size, as once, few, many or a class for expanded clones.

.,15,TRBV7-8,TRBJ2-5,.,TGTGCCAGCAGCTTAGCGGAGGGCTACCAAGAGACCCAGTACTTC,CASSLAEGYQETQYF
.,16,TRBV7-2,TRBJ2-2,.,TGTGCCAGCAGCTTAGGCGGGACAGAGAGAACCGGGGAGCTGTTTTTT,CASSLGGTERTGELFF
.,13,TRBV19,TRBJ1-2,.,TGTGCCAGTACCTCGGGGGGATCATATGGCTACACCTTC,CASTSGGSYGYTF
.,14,TRBV7-9,TRBJ1-2,.,TGTGCCAGCAGCGAGCTCGGAATTTCCTATGGCTACACCTTC,CASSELGISYGYTF
.,14,TRBV5-1,TRBJ2-7,.,TGCGCCAGCAGCTTGGGGTTAGCGACCTACGAGCAGTACTTC,CASSLGLATYEQYF
TRBD1,17,TRBV18,TRBJ2-5,.,TGTGCCAGCTCACCTTCGACAGGGGCGGTTAGTGGAGAGACCCAGTACTTC,CASSPSTGAVSGETQYF
TRBD1,14,TRBV7-6,TRBJ2-1,once,TGTGCCAGCAGCTTAGGGACAGGGGTTCGTGAGCAGTTCTTC,CASSLGTGVREQFF
.,13,TRBV7-9,TRBJ1-6,.,TGTGCCAGCCAGGGACTTGAGAATTCACCCCTCCACTTT,CASQGLENSPLHF
TRBD1,15,TRBV12-5,TRBJ2-5,.,TGTGCTAGTGGTTCCGGACAGGGCCCACAAGAGACCCAGTACTTC,CASGSGQGPQETQYF
.,13,TRBV7-6,TRBJ2-5,.,TGTGCCAGCAGCTTATCCCTACGGGGGACCCAGTACTTC,CASSLSLRGTQYF
.,13,TRBV29-1,TRBJ1-6,.,TGCAGCGTTACGCAGTCTAATAATTCACCCCTCCACTTT,CSVTQSNNSPLHF